This T cell receptor beta chain was identified in a study of T cells in Graves' hyperthyroidism and ophthalmopathy. The study, taken as a whole, reports: The authors' 13 V-J model separated ophthalmopathy from stable hyperthyroidism. Ophthalmopathy prediction by the model preceded onset by a median about 6.8 months.

Amplified TCR beta CDR3 regions derived from RNA transcripts. First-round RT-PCR targeting the TCR CDR3 was performed with the HTBI primer set. TCRdb re-derived calls from the multiplex PCR reads in MiXCR, one entry per CDR3 protein. This table holds approximately 360,000 distinct CDR3 sequences, 20% to 25% found once. This clonotype was counted between two and nine times. Its antigen is undetermined. This TCR came from a man over 45 with Graves' hyperthyroidism. Sequenced material: blood.

The CDR3 DNA is TGCAGCGTACAGGAGACAAGCTCCTACGAGCAGTACTTC. It encodes CSVQETSSYEQYF. This chain joins TRBV29-1 and TRBJ2-7; D may be TRBD1 (5 bases). The germline CDR1 and CDR2 sequences are SQVTM and ANQGSEA. V was trimmed by 6 bases and J by 0 bases, leaving 12 bases between them. This CDR3 spans 13 amino acids.